This T cell receptor (beta chain) comes out of a study of PD-L1 blockade in urothelial cancer. Every PCR received spiked-in synthetic TCR analog templates. The repertoire was sequenced with immunoSEQ multiplex PCR; TCRdb's copy has only in-frame clones and lacks some. This table has tens of thousands of clones, roughly 80% appearing once. V lost 3 bases and J lost 4, with 13 bases in between. The CDR3 contains 14 residues. Germline-derived CDR1 and CDR2 are SGDLS and YYNGEE. The sequencing used PBMCs, collected around atezolizumab (anti-PD-L1) treatment. This sequence joins TRBV9 and TRBJ1-2; unclear D gene. The sequence was obtained from a man aged 45 to 65 with urothelial cancer. The CDR3 reads CASSDRGGSYGYTF. CDR3 bases: TGTGCCAGCAGCGACCGGGGAGGGAGCTATGGCTACACCTTC.